These T cell receptor beta chains were read from a single sample in a study of blood T cell repertoires in COVID-19. Clones were read by immunoSEQ multiplex PCR, and TCRdb kept only the in-frame ones, dropping some. Altogether about 54,000 clones are present, roughly 84% being singletons, with the ten largest covering 7.8%. The sequencing input was peripheral blood. The receptor source for this set is a man aged 45-65 years with active COVID-19. Both conserved end residues are part of each CDR3. A D gene is named only where the DNA matches it firmly. Some rows mark clone size as missing; the rest say once, few, many or name a class of expanded clone.

D,size,J,V,DNA,CDR3
TRBD1,few,TRBJ2-7,TRBV7-2,TGTGCCAGCAGGGCTGACAGGGGGCTTGAGTACGAGCAGTACTTC,CASRADRGLEYEQYF
NA,NA,TRBJ1-4,TRBV27,TGTGCCAGCAGTTTACAGGGAATAGGTGAAAAACTGTTTTTT,CASSLQGIGEKLFF
TRBD2,NA,TRBJ2-7,TRBV18,TGTGCCAGCTCACCACGGGTAGCGGGGGCCCCAGTCCTCGAGCAGTACTTC,CASSPRVAGAPVLEQYF
NA,NA,TRBJ2-3,TRBV5-4,TGTGCCAGCAGCTTGGAGAAGGAGGGGCTAAGGACAGATACGCAGTATTTT,CASSLEKEGLRTDTQYF
TRBD2,few,TRBJ2-7,TRBV7-2,TGTGCCAGCAGCTTAGCCGGGACTAGCGGGAGGGTTGAGCAGTACTTC,CASSLAGTSGRVEQYF
TRBD1,NA,TRBJ1-1,TRBV6-6,TGTGCCAGCAACCACCTACAGGCAGGGGGCACTGAAGCTTTCTTT,CASNHLQAGGTEAFF
TRBD1,NA,TRBJ1-3,TRBV28,TGTGCCAGCCATACGACAGGGAAAGGAAACACCATATATTTT,CASHTTGKGNTIYF
TRBD1,NA,TRBJ1-4,TRBV6-5,TGTGCCAGCAGTTACTCGGGACAGGGGGGAAATGAAAAACTGTTTTTT,CASSYSGQGGNEKLFF
NA,NA,TRBJ2-3,TRBV4-3,TGCGCCAGCAGCCTCCGCCCTAGCCCCACAGATACGCAGTATTTT,CASSLRPSPTDTQYF
NA,NA,TRBJ2-2,TRBV9,TGTGCCAGCAGCGTAGTTCTGAACACCGGGGAGCTGTTTTTT,CASSVVLNTGELFF
NA,NA,TRBJ1-2,TRBV7-9,TGTGCCAGCAGCATAGACAGTTATGGCTACACCTTC,CASSIDSYGYTF
NA,NA,TRBJ2-7,TRBV6-4,TGTGCCAGCAGTGCGGGCGGAGGTTCCGAGCAGTACTTC,CASSAGGGSEQYF
NA,NA,TRBJ1-5,TRBV6-2/TRBV6-3,TGTGCCAGCAGTTACTCCCGAACACAGGGTGGCCACCCAAATCAGCCCCAGCATTTT,CASSYSRTQGGHPNQPQHF
NA,NA,TRBJ2-2,TRBV2,TGTGCCAGCAGTGTAGCCGGGGAGCTGTTTTTT,CASSVAGELFF
NA,NA,TRBJ1-2,TRBV7-9,TGTGCCAGCAGCGCCCCGGGACGTGGGAGGTATGGCTACACCTTC,CASSAPGRGRYGYTF
TRBD1,NA,TRBJ1-3,TRBV6-6,TGTGCCAGCAGTTACGTTCAGGGGGCTGGAAACACCATATATTTT,CASSYVQGAGNTIYF
TRBD2,NA,TRBJ2-7,TRBV6-5,TGTGCCAGCAGTTACGCTCTAGCGGGAGTGGGCGAGCAGTACTTC,CASSYALAGVGEQYF
TRBD1,NA,TRBJ2-2,TRBV9,TGTGCCAGCAGCGCCACCGGGACAGAAACCGGGGAGCTGTTTTTT,CASSATGTETGELFF
NA,few,TRBJ2-1,TRBV7-2,TGTGCCAGCAGCCGCGGGATTTCCTACAATGAGCAGTTCTTC,CASSRGISYNEQFF
TRBD1,NA,TRBJ1-1,TRBV10-2,TGCGCCAGCAGCGAGGGGGGACAGACGAACACTGAAGCTTTCTTT,CASSEGGQTNTEAFF
NA,NA,TRBJ1-6,TRBV14,TGTGCCAGCAGCCAAGAACTCTCGAGTAATTCACCCCTCCACTTT,CASSQELSSNSPLHF
NA,NA,TRBJ1-2,TRBV6-5,TGTGCCAGAGGGGGGGGCTATGGCTACACCTTC,CARGGGYGYTF
NA,NA,TRBJ1-4,TRBV5-1,TGCGCCAGCAGCCCTACAGGGTTATCTGAAAAACTGTTTTTT,CASSPTGLSEKLFF
NA,NA,TRBJ1-1,TRBV19,TGTGCCAGTAGGGTGGTTGGGGGGACTGAAGCTTTCTTT,CASRVVGGTEAFF
NA,NA,TRBJ2-7,TRBV6-5,TGTGCCAGCAGTTACTCGTCTAGCATCGGGGGCGAGCAGTACTTC,CASSYSSSIGGEQYF